The clone carrying this TCR beta chain showed up just a few times. The CDR3 length is 15 residues. With 5 bases removed from V and 2 bases from J, the gap between germline ends came to 15 bases. The germline V gene has CDR1 SEHNR and CDR2 FQNEAQ (reference sequence). The data derive from a study of T-cell memory formation after mild COVID-19. Across the whole study: TCR clusters were mostly confined to one donor each.

TCRdb fed the 5' RACE reads into MiXCR, producing one record per CDR3 protein. The profile shows hundreds of thousands of distinct CDR3 sequences, 15% to 20% of them singletons. Sequencing was carried out using PBMCs or a T cell subset sorted from them (not recorded which). The clonotype comes from a young man who had mild COVID-19 (a few samples of this study predate the infection). Cell type and time point are not known. The chain recombines TRBV7-9 with TRBJ2-5, with D possibly being TRBD1 or TRBD2 (6 bases each). The CDR3 nucleotides read TGTGCCAGCAGCCGGGACCAGGGGAGGCAAGAGACCCAGTACTTC. Its protein is CASSRDQGRQETQYF.